This is a list of T cell receptor beta chains from one sample in a study of T cells after yellow fever vaccination. TCRdb recomputed calls from the 5' RACE reads with MiXCR, one row per CDR3 protein. The top ten hold around 16% of the sample, which has about 580,000 distinct CDR3 sequences, around 16% seen once. Sequenced material: PBMCs, taken 5 to 6 days after the first yellow fever vaccination. All receptors derive from a man younger than 35 who received the YFV17D yellow fever vaccine. Both conserved end residues are part of each CDR3. D genes are given only for firm matches. Some rows mark clone size as missing; the rest say once, few, many or name a class of expanded clone.

few,TRBV29-1,TRBJ2-5,NA,CSVDGPTVGETQYF,TGCAGCGTTGATGGACCGACCGTCGGCGAGACCCAGTACTTC
few,TRBV2,TRBJ2-6,NA,CASLPHGGVSGANVLTF,TGTGCCAGCCTGCCACACGGGGGAGTCTCTGGGGCCAACGTCCTGACTTTC
few,TRBV6-1,TRBJ2-3,NA,CASRWASRTDTQYF,TGTGCCAGCAGGTGGGCTAGCAGGACAGATACGCAGTATTTT
NA,TRBV11-1,TRBJ2-2,NA,CASSLSLPPGELFF,TGTGCCAGCAGCTTAAGCCTTCCTCCTGGGGAGCTGTTTTTT
NA,TRBV20-1,TRBJ2-3,NA,CSAGFWLTTDTQYF,TGCAGTGCGGGGTTTTGGCTGACCACAGATACGCAGTATTTT
few,TRBV7-9,TRBJ1-1,NA,CASSSAWKANTEAFF,TGTGCCAGCAGCTCGGCATGGAAGGCGAACACTGAAGCTTTCTTT
NA,TRBV20-1,TRBJ2-1,NA,CSANGPAAYNEQFF,TGCAGTGCTAATGGGCCGGCAGCTTACAATGAGCAGTTCTTC
few,TRBV27,TRBJ1-2,TRBD1,CASRTDRDRGRSNYGYTF,TGTGCCAGCAGGACGGACCGGGACAGGGGGCGTTCTAACTATGGCTACACCTTC
NA,TRBV4-1,TRBJ1-2,NA,CASSPRETNYGYTF,TGCGCCAGCAGCCCCAGGGAAACAAACTATGGCTACACCTTC
NA,TRBV12-3/TRBV12-4,TRBJ1-1,NA,CASSFWVATEAFF,TGTGCCAGCAGTTTTTGGGTGGCGACTGAAGCTTTCTTT
NA,TRBV5-1,TRBJ1-6,NA,CASSFTRESPLHF,TGCGCCAGCAGCTTTACACGGGAATCACCCCTCCACTTT
few,TRBV19,TRBJ1-2,NA,CASSPDQPDYGYTF,TGTGCCAGTAGTCCCGATCAACCTGACTATGGCTACACCTTC
few,TRBV28,TRBJ2-1,NA,CASSPSGARGYNEQFF,TGTGCCAGCAGTCCTTCGGGGGCGAGAGGCTACAATGAGCAGTTCTTC
few,TRBV20-1,TRBJ1-6,NA,CSATSYNSPLHF,TGCAGTGCTACCTCCTATAATTCACCCCTCCACTTT
NA,TRBV9,TRBJ2-2,TRBD1,CASSKTSGTGNTGELFF,TGTGCCAGCAGCAAAACCTCCGGGACAGGGAACACCGGGGAGCTGTTTTTT
few,TRBV7-2,TRBJ1-6,NA,CASSVPLLSGPLHF,TGTGCCAGCAGCGTACCGTTGTTGTCTGGCCCCCTCCACTTT
NA,TRBV7-2,TRBJ2-3,NA,CASSLGFGTIVNTQYF,TGTGCCAGCAGCTTAGGTTTTGGTACTATCGTGAATACGCAGTATTTT
NA,TRBV5-4,TRBJ2-3,NA,CASSSHTDDTQYF,TGTGCCAGCAGCTCACACACAGATGATACGCAGTATTTT
many,TRBV4-1,TRBJ2-4,NA,CASSQGGIVAKNIQYF,TGCGCCAGCAGCCAAGGGGGGATTGTAGCCAAAAACATTCAGTACTTC
many,TRBV7-2,TRBJ2-2,NA,CASSFSGNTGELFF,TGTGCCAGCAGCTTTAGCGGGAACACCGGGGAGCTGTTTTTT
NA,TRBV4-1,TRBJ1-6,NA,CASRQVGGFYNSPLHF,TGCGCCAGCAGGCAAGTTGGAGGATTCTATAATTCACCCCTCCACTTT
NA,TRBV4-2,TRBJ1-5,NA,CASIQDTRHQPQHF,TGTGCCAGCATCCAAGATACCAGACATCAGCCCCAGCATTTT
few,TRBV12-3/TRBV12-4,TRBJ1-5,TRBD1,CASNKQGGNQPQHF,TGTGCCAGCAATAAACAGGGGGGCAATCAGCCCCAGCATTTT
NA,TRBV10-3,TRBJ2-2,NA,CAISGGVAGANTGELFF,TGTGCCATCAGTGGGGGAGTGGCAGGGGCGAACACCGGGGAGCTGTTTTTT